This TCR beta chain was captured in a study of T-cell reconstitution after alpha-beta-depleted transplantation in children. Preparation of the TCRbeta library used unique molecular identifiers. Each CDR3 protein gets one entry after TCRdb re-called the PCR reads with MiXCR. The profile shows around 52,000 distinct CDR3 sequences, approximately 6.1% of them singletons. Looked up from germline, CDR1 is KGHDR and CDR2 is SFDVKD. V gave up 3 bases and J gave up 9 bases, with 23 bases separating them. This CDR3 region has 17 residues. Study outcomes and limitations: Alpha-beta T cells present about two months after transplant were reported to originate from several hundred expanded graft clones. The authors attributed T-cell counts and diversity one year after transplant mostly to newly produced T cells. Some patients' high day-60 TCRbeta diversity was traced to surviving recipient T cells and thymic progenitors.

Comment on this clonotype: Antigen specificity is unknown.

The receptor was isolated from a female patient between 2 and 15 years old who had a stem cell transplant for aplastic anemia, so the T cells may come from the graft donor. The V gene is TRBV24-1, the J gene TRBJ2-1; tentative D call: TRBD2 (6 bases). The sample was PBMCs, mostly from graft donor cells, taken 60 days after TCRalphabeta/CD19-depleted stem cell transplant. CDR3 in DNA: TGTGCCACCAGTGATCCTCGACTAGGACAATACGTCGGTGAGCAGTTCTTC. Amino acids: CATSDPRLGQYVGEQFF.